This note documents a single T cell receptor beta chain sequence. The V and J ends lost 8 bases and 0 bases respectively, with 19 bases between them. The germline gives CDR1 MNHNS, CDR2 SASEGT. This CDR3 region has 16 residues. The data are from a study of CD4 and CD8 cells across lung adenocarcinoma regions. Samples came from patients with localized non-small cell lung adenocarcinoma. TCRdb fed the PCR reads into MiXCR, producing one record per CDR3 protein. The data show about 19,000 distinct CDR3 sequences, with roughly 56% seen just once and about 25% held by the top ten. This receptor was obtained from a female donor with lung adenocarcinoma. The CD4 and CD8 labels of this study may be unreliable. Sequenced: CD8+ T cells from the center of a lung tumor. The chain joins TRBV6-1 to TRBJ2-5, with D perhaps given as TRBD1 or TRBD2 (5 bases each). The CDR3 coding sequence is TGTGCCAGCGGGCCGCACGGGGACCGGGACCAAGAGACCCAGTACTTC. Translating it yields CASGPHGDRDQETQYF.